The rows below give T cell receptor beta chains drawn from one sample of a study of sequential checkpoint blockade in melanoma. The protocol was immunoSEQ multiplex PCR, while the TCRdb copy is restricted to in-frame clones and leaves out a portion. The sample records about 5,100 clones, about a fifth being singletons. The material sequenced was tumor tissue (inferred from file names), taken from a patient given nivolumab and ipilimumab in sequence. The receptor source for this set is a human donor with melanoma. The CDR3 runs from the conserved cysteine through the conserved F or W. A D gene is named only where the DNA matches it firmly. Size tells how often a clone was seen (once, few, many) or the class of an expanded clone, and some rows leave it out.

>11|-|TRBJ1-4|TRBV19|-
TGTGCCACCAAGATTGATGAAAAACTGTTTTTT
CATKIDEKLFF
>15|medium-sized|TRBJ2-2|TRBV11-3|TRBD1
TGTGCCAGCAGATTCGGGACAGGGGTGACCGGGGAGCTGTTTTTT
CASRFGTGVTGELFF
>14|many|TRBJ1-2|TRBV11-3|-
TGTGCCAGCAGCTTAGACCAGGGGCTAGGGAGCTACACCTTC
CASSLDQGLGSYTF
>15|-|TRBJ1-4|TRBV5-1|-
TGCGCCAGCAGCTTCGTTGGGGGTACTAATGAAAAACTGTTTTTT
CASSFVGGTNEKLFF
>13|many|TRBJ2-7|TRBV9|TRBD2
TGTGCCAGCAGCGTCTCGGGGGGCTACGAGCAGTACTTC
CASSVSGGYEQYF
>15|many|TRBJ2-7|TRBV6-8|-
TGTGCCAGCAGTTATCGAAAGGGCCCCTCCTACGAGCAGTACTTC
CASSYRKGPSYEQYF
>14|many|TRBJ2-1|TRBV11-3|TRBD1
TGTGCCAGCAGCTTAGGGGGCAGGGGGCACGAGCAGTTCTTC
CASSLGGRGHEQFF
>15|-|TRBJ2-3|TRBV19|TRBD2
TGTGCCAGTACCAGAGCGGGGGGGCTTGCAGATACGCAGTATTTT
CASTRAGGLADTQYF
>15|few|TRBJ1-4|TRBV28|-
TGTGCCAGCAGTTTATTCTCAGGGGTAGGGGAAAAACTGTTTTTT
CASSLFSGVGEKLFF
>15|medium-sized|TRBJ2-1|TRBV5-1|-
TGCGCCAGCAGCTTGGAAGGGGAGCCCTACAATGAGCAGTTCTTC
CASSLEGEPYNEQFF
>16|-|TRBJ2-3|TRBV6-8|TRBD2
TGTGCCAGCAGTTCCAGACTAGCGATATACACAGATACGCAGTATTTT
CASSSRLAIYTDTQYF
>13|-|TRBJ2-2|TRBV4-1|-
TGCGCCAGCAGCCAAGAGTTAAGCGGGGAGCTGTTTTTT
CASSQELSGELFF
>15|-|TRBJ2-7|TRBV14|TRBD2
TGTGCCAGCAGCCTTACCGGGGCGGGGGGCTACGAGCAGTACTTC
CASSLTGAGGYEQYF
>18|few|TRBJ1-1|TRBV6-8|-
TGTGCCAGCAGTTACCGAATGGGAGGGCAGGGGACGAACACTGAAGCTTTCTTT
CASSYRMGGQGTNTEAFF